These 19 T cell receptor beta chains came from one sample sequenced in a study of blood T cell repertoires in COVID-19. Profiled with immunoSEQ multiplex PCR; TCRdb holds only in-frame clones, not every one. The repertoire includes about 200,000 clones, 80% of them detected once, and less than 7% sits in the top ten. Input material: peripheral blood. The receptors derive from a woman aged 65 to 85 with acute or convalescent COVID-19.

The rearrangement links TRBV5-6 to TRBJ2-5, with 7 bases fitting TRBD2. With V trimmed by 4 bases and J by 1 base, 13 bases remained unmatched. The CDR3 is 17 amino acids. Germline loops: CDR1 SGHDT, CDR2 YYEEEE. The CDR3 DNA is TGTGCCAGCAGCCCCCGCGGGACGGGAGGACCCCAAGAGACCCAGTACTTC. Residues: CASSPRGTGGPQETQYF.

The chain couples TRBV6-5 to TRBJ1-4; 8 bases fit TRBD1. The V and J ends lost 5 bases and 2 bases, in that order; junction bases with no gene match: 4. The germline gives CDR1 MNHEY, CDR2 SVGAGI. The CDR3 runs to 15 residues. CDR3 in amino acids: CASSLSGGTNEKLFF. CDR3 coding DNA: TGTGCCAGCAGTCTGTCAGGGGGCACTAATGAAAAACTGTTTTTT.

The V gene is TRBV27, the J gene TRBJ2-1, with TRBD1 matching 10 bases. Germline V lookup: CDR1 MNHEY, CDR2 SMNVEV (reference sequence). This CDR3 region has 15 residues. V trimming: 6 bases; J trimming: 9 bases; junction bases outside the gene matches: 11. This CDR3 is CASSRFGTGEGEQFF. Here the CDR3 DNA reads TGTGCCAGCAGCCGATTCGGGACAGGGGAGGGTGAGCAGTTCTTC.

J is TRBJ2-3 and V is TRBV19, with TRBD1 matching over 8 bases. This CDR3 has 17 amino acids. V was clipped by 5 bases and J by 0 bases; unmatched bases: 10. Germline values: CDR1 LNHDA, CDR2 SQIVND (reference sequence). The CDR3 DNA is TGTGCCAGTAGTGATCTCAGGGGGCTAGGAAGCACAGATACGCAGTATTTT. It codes for CASSDLRGLGSTDTQYF.

This clone has just one count. This chain connects TRBV27 to TRBJ1-4, with D possibly being TRBD1 (6 bases). Per germline, CDR1 MNHEY and CDR2 SMNVEV (reference sequence). V was pared by 6 bases and J by 8 bases, with 16 bases between. The CDR3 consists of 14 residues. The CDR3 DNA reads TGTGCCAGCAGCCTATCTAGGGGGACGGAAAAACTGTTTTTT. It specifies CASSLSRGTEKLFF.

In its sample, this clone was seen a few times. The chain is built from TRBV3-1 (or the pseudogene TRBV3-2) and TRBJ1-3, with TRBD1 matching 10 bases. The junction had 6 bases not matched to a gene; V was cut back by 4 bases and J by 0 bases. This CDR3 is built from 17 residues. Germline V gene lookup returns CDR1 LGHDT and CDR2 YNNKEL (reference sequence). The CDR3 here is CASSPRDRGPSGNTIYF. DNA of the CDR3: TGTGCCAGCAGCCCCCGGGACAGGGGACCCTCTGGAAACACCATATATTTT.

The V call is TRBV5-1, the J call TRBJ2-7; the match to TRBD2 covers 7 bases. Germline CDR1 is SGHRS and CDR2 is YFSETQ. V lost 4 bases, J lost 3 bases, and 16 bases stayed unmatched. The CDR3 sequence is 17 residues long. CDR3 in DNA: TGCGCCAGCAGCAAAACCCGGGGCGGGAGCTGGTTCTACGAGCAGTACTTC. It translates to CASSKTRGGSWFYEQYF.

This clone was seen a single time. The rearrangement uses TRBV4-2 and TRBJ2-1; 8 bases align to TRBD1. The CDR3 contains 18 residues. V lost 2 bases, J lost 5 bases, and 14 bases stayed unmatched. Germline loops: CDR1 LGHNA, CDR2 YNFKEQ. CDR3 region: CASSQLYHGTGFNNEQFF. The DNA for the CDR3 is TGTGCCAGCAGCCAACTTTACCACGGGACAGGTTTTAACAATGAGCAGTTCTTC.

The chain couples TRBV16 to TRBJ1-5, with D unclear. The CDR3 runs to 15 residues. From germline, CDR1 is KGHSY and CDR2 FQNENV. V was pared by 4 bases and J by 6 bases, with 16 bases between. CDR3 DNA: TGTGCCAGCAGCCCTGGGAGCAGCCGCAGTCAGCCCCAGCATTTT. It yields the protein CASSPGSSRSQPQHF.

The chain couples TRBV20-1 to TRBJ2-5; a weak D match, TRBD1 (5 bases). The CDR3 extends over 11 amino acids. Germline V lookup: CDR1 DFQATT, CDR2 SNEGSKA (reference sequence). The DNA of the CDR3 is TGCATTCTCCAAAGGGGAGAGACCCAGTACTTC. Protein sequence: CILQRGETQYF.

The V and J genes are TRBV5-1 and TRBJ2-5; TRBD2 matches 7 bases. CDR1 is SGHRS, CDR2 YFSETQ, per germline. This CDR3 has 16 amino acids. J gave up 4 bases and V 4 bases, and 13 bases lay outside the gene matches. The CDR3 DNA follows: TGCGCCAGCAGCCGGAGCGGGGAGATAATGGGAGAGACCCAGTACTTC. Translation: CASSRSGEIMGETQYF.

The V call is TRBV3-1 (or the pseudogene TRBV3-2), the J call TRBJ2-5; perhaps TRBD2 as D (5 bases). This CDR3 has 16 amino acids. Germline CDR1 and CDR2: LGHDT and YNNKEL (reference sequence). V was clipped by 0 bases and J by 3 bases, with 14 bases between them. The CDR3 bases are TGTGCCAGCAGCCAAGATCGGACCGGACTTGAAGAGACCCAGTACTTC. This codes for CASSQDRTGLEETQYF.

V is TRBV11-3 and J is TRBJ2-7, with a weak D call TRBD1 (6 bases). V was trimmed by 1 base and J by 0 bases, leaving 7 bases between them. The CDR3 sequence is 14 residues long. Germline V gives CDR1 SGHNT, CDR2 YENEEA. The CDR3 DNA follows: TGTGCCAGCAGCTTAGGACAGGACTCCTACGAGCAGTACTTC. Residues: CASSLGQDSYEQYF.

This sequence joins TRBV19 and TRBJ1-5; tentatively, D is TRBD1 (6 bases). V was trimmed by 4 bases and J by 5 bases, leaving 15 bases between them. This CDR3 region has 15 residues. Germline loops: CDR1 LNHDA, CDR2 SQIVND (reference sequence). The CDR3 nucleotides read TGTGCCAGTAGTAGGGGGCGAGCTTTCGATCAGCCCCAGCATTTT. Protein product: CASSRGRAFDQPQHF. The full variable domain, in which reference TRBV19 and TRBJ1-5 provide the parts outside the CDR3, is DGGITQSPKYLFRKEGQNVTLSCEQNLNHDAMYWYRQDPGQGLRLIYYSQIVNDFQKGDIAEGYSVSREKKESFPLTVTSAQKNPTAFYLCASSRGRAFDQPQHFGDGTRLSIL.

This clone has only one observation. The chain has TRBV2 and TRBJ1-1, with 9 bases fitting TRBD1. Trimming at V came to 11 bases and at J to 0 bases, leaving 7 bases not matched to a gene. The CDR3 covers 14 residues. In germline, CDR1 is SNHLY, CDR2 FYNNEI. CDR3 sequence (DNA): TGTGCCGGGGGACAGGGAGCCATGAACACTGAAGCTTTCTTT. Residues: CAGGQGAMNTEAFF.

V gene TRBV5-1 combines with J gene TRBJ2-3; tentative D call: TRBD2 (6 bases). Germline CDR1 SGHRS, CDR2 YFSETQ. V lost 3 bases, J lost 6 bases, and 14 bases lay in between. The CDR3 extends over 14 amino acids. The CDR3 sequence: CASSYSGAGDTQYF. The CDR3 DNA reads TGCGCCAGCAGCTATTCGGGAGCCGGGGATACGCAGTATTTT.

The CDR3 protein is CASARDRDFQETQYF. CDR3 DNA sequence: TGTGCCAGCGCCCGGGACAGGGACTTCCAAGAGACCCAGTACTTC. The chain has TRBV6-5 and TRBJ2-5, with TRBD1 matching 9 bases. The germline V gene has CDR1 MNHEY and CDR2 SVGAGI. The CDR3 totals 15 residues. Trimming cost V 8 bases and J 1 base; bases outside gene matches: 8.

The chain couples TRBV6-1 to TRBJ1-6, with TRBD1 identical over 7 bases. The J segment lost 4 bases and the V segment lost 3 bases, leaving 6 bases of the junction unmatched. CDR1 and CDR2 (germline): MNHNS, SASEGT. The CDR3 covers 16 residues. CDR3 sequence reads: CASSEQQGQYNSPLHF. The CDR3 DNA sequence: TGTGCCAGCAGTGAGCAACAGGGGCAGTATAATTCACCCCTCCACTTT.

The gene calls are TRBV7-8 and TRBJ1-2, with TRBD1 identical over 7 bases. Unmatched junction bases numbered 8, after V lost 5 bases and J lost 8 bases. This CDR3 region has 13 residues. Germline V gene lookup returns CDR1 SGHVS and CDR2 FQNEAQ. CDR3 protein: CASSQTGTVGYTF. In DNA, the CDR3 is TGTGCCAGCAGCCAAACTGGGACAGTCGGCTACACCTTC.